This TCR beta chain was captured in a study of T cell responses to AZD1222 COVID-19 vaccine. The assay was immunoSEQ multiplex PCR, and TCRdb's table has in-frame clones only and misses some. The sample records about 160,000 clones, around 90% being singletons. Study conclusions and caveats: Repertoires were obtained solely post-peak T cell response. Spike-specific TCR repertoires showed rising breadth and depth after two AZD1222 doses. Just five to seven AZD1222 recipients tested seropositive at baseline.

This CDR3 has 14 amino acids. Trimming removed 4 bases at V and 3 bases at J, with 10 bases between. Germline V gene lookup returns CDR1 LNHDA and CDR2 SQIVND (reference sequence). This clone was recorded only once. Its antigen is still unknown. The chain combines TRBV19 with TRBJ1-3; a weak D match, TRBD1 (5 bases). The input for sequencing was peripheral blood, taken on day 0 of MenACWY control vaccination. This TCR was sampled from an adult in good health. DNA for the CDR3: TGTGCCAGTAGTAATCGGGGCTTTGGAAACACCATATATTTT. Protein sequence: CASSNRGFGNTIYF.